This TCR beta chain was sequenced for a study of T cell responses to AZD1222 COVID-19 vaccine. The repertoire was sequenced with immunoSEQ multiplex PCR; TCRdb's copy has only in-frame clones and lacks some. The top ten hold around 1.1% of the sample, which has some 160,000 clones, about 83% seen once. Germline V CDR1 and CDR2: MGHRA, YSYEKL. V lost 2 bases to trimming and J lost 6 bases, with 11 bases between them. The CDR3 extends over 14 amino acids. This rearrangement joins TRBV4-1 to TRBJ2-1; D is undetermined. The TCR originated in an adult who received the AZD1222 COVID-19 vaccine. This specimen was peripheral blood, taken 28 days after the second AZD1222 dose. CDR3 bases: TGCGCCAGCAGCCAACCAGGTCTGGCCAATGAGCAGTTCTTC. Translated, it gives CASSQPGLANEQFF.